Each of the 22 T cell receptor beta chains below was sequenced from the same sample in a study of CD8+ T cells in alopecia areata. It was cDNA, reverse transcribed from extracted RNA, that served as the sequencing template. Sequenced by immunoSEQ multiplex PCR; TCRdb stores in-frame clones only, minus some. The sample shows about 140,000 clones, around 49% of them seen only once. Sequences were derived from CD4+ T cells sorted from blood, sampled at week 0. These TCRs come from a human donor with alopecia areata.

V usage is TRBV20-1 and J usage is TRBJ2-7, with D tentatively TRBD1 or TRBD2 (5 bases each). Germline assignment: CDR1 DFQATT and CDR2 SNEGSKA (reference sequence). V lost 5 bases and J 6 bases, leaving 11 bases between the germline ends. CDR3 length: 11 residues. This chain's CDR3 is CSAFTGGEQYF. The CDR3 region has the DNA TGCAGTGCTTTTACAGGAGGCGAGCAGTACTTC.

This clone was detected a few times. J is TRBJ1-1 and V is TRBV5-6; perhaps TRBD1 as D (5 bases). The V gene lost 3 bases and the J gene lost 4 bases, with 13 bases spanning the gap. The CDR3 totals 14 residues. From germline, CDR1 is SGHDT and CDR2 YYEEEE. The CDR3 DNA follows: TGTGCCAGCAGCTCCAGAGCAGGGAGCACTGAAGCTTTCTTT. Translation: CASSSRAGSTEAFF. Full variable domain (outside the CDR3, taken from reference TRBV5-6 and TRBJ1-1): DAGVTQSPTHLIKTRGQQVTLRCSPKSGHDTVSWYQQALGQGPQFIFQYYEEEERQRGNFPDRFSGHQFPNYSSELNVNALLLGDSALYLCASSSRAGSTEAFFGQGTRLTVV.

This chain connects TRBV14 to TRBJ2-3; 13 nucleotides match TRBD2. This CDR3 is 19 amino acids long. V shed 5 bases, J shed 2 bases, and the junction held 13 bases outside the gene matches. The germline gives CDR1 SGHDN, CDR2 FVKESK. The DNA for the CDR3 is TGTGCCAGCAGCTCCCGGACTAGCGGGGGCACACTCTACACAGATACGCAGTATTTT. Its protein is CASSSRTSGGTLYTDTQYF.

The chain links TRBV5-6 to TRBJ1-2; D ambiguous. Germline values: CDR1 SGHDT, CDR2 YYEEEE. Trimming took off 0 bases at V and 4 bases at J, with 7 bases between the two ends. The CDR3 contains 13 residues. DNA for the CDR3: TGTGCCAGCAGCTTGGCGGGGAGCTATGGCTACACCTTC. It yields the protein CASSLAGSYGYTF.

The table lists this clone with a few counts. V gene TRBV29-1 combines with J gene TRBJ2-7; D is perhaps TRBD1 (6 bases). Germline assignment: CDR1 SQVTM and CDR2 ANQGSEA. V lost 7 bases and J 2 bases, leaving 18 bases between the germline ends. The CDR3 has 14 residues. CDR3: CSALAGTLTYEQYF. The CDR3 region has the DNA TGCAGCGCCTTAGCCGGGACACTGACCTACGAGCAGTACTTC.

This chain joins TRBV30 and TRBJ2-7; 12 positions agree with TRBD2. This CDR3 is built from 16 residues. The germline CDR1 and CDR2 sequences are GTSNPN and SVGIG (reference sequence). V lost 0 bases, J lost 5 bases, and 8 bases stayed unmatched. This CDR3 reads CAWSVPASGRVHEQYF. Written as DNA, the CDR3 is TGTGCCTGGAGTGTTCCCGCTAGCGGGAGGGTCCACGAGCAGTACTTC.

Concerning this clone: Other nucleotide sequences from this sample produce the same CDR3. The CDR3 sequence: CSVDGLAGTTDTQYF. DNA of the CDR3: TGCAGCGTTGACGGACTAGCGGGAACCACAGATACGCAGTATTTT. This chain connects TRBV29-1 to TRBJ2-3; 12 bases agree with TRBD2. Trimming cost V 3 bases and J 2 bases; bases outside gene matches: 3. Germline assignment: CDR1 SQVTM and CDR2 ANQGSEA. The CDR3 is made up of 15 amino acids.

This clone occurred a few times. The rearrangement links TRBV19 to TRBJ2-1; 8 nucleotides line up with TRBD1. After removal of 3 bases from V and 7 bases from J, the junction contained 8 bases not matched to a gene. The CDR3 totals 15 residues. Germline CDR1 is LNHDA and CDR2 is SQIVND (reference sequence). CDR3 sequence (DNA): TGTGCCAGTAGTATTTTCGGACAGGGATGGAATGAGCAGTTCTTC. Protein product: CASSIFGQGWNEQFF.

The DNA of the CDR3 is TGTGCCAACACGCCTTCCGGACATCTACAAGAGACCCAGTACTTC. This gives the protein CANTPSGHLQETQYF. The chain employs TRBV7-2 and TRBJ2-5; perhaps TRBD1 as D (5 bases). The V gene lost 10 bases and the J gene lost 2 bases, with 20 bases spanning the gap. This CDR3 has 15 amino acids. Germline CDR1 reads SGHTA; CDR2 reads FQGNSA. The full variable domain, in which reference TRBV7-2 and TRBJ2-5 provide the parts outside the CDR3, is GAGVSQSPSNKVTEKGKDVELRCDPISGHTALYWYRQSLGQGLEFLIYFQGNSAPDKSGLPSDRFSAERTGGSVSTLTIQRTQQEDSAVYLCANTPSGHLQETQYFGPGTRLLVL.

The rearrangement links TRBV6-5 to TRBJ2-6; 8 nucleotides align to TRBD1. The ends lost 4 bases at V and 2 bases at J; junction bases unmatched: 1. This CDR3 spans 15 amino acids. The V gene's germline CDR1 is MNHEY and CDR2 SVGAGI. The chain's CDR3 is CASSSGGAGANVLTF. In DNA, the CDR3 is TGTGCCAGCAGTTCAGGGGGCGCTGGGGCCAACGTCCTGACTTTC.

The gene calls are TRBV2 and TRBJ1-5; the D is unclear. Germline CDR1 SNHLY, CDR2 FYNNEI. The CDR3 has 14 amino acids. With 6 bases removed from V and 4 bases from J, the gap between germline ends came to 13 bases. The DNA for the CDR3 is TGTGCCAGCAGGAGAGAGGTGCGAAATCAGCCCCAGCATTTT. The encoded protein is CASRREVRNQPQHF.

The V gene is TRBV25-1, the J gene TRBJ2-5, with D unresolved. Germline V gene sequence: CDR1 MGHDK, CDR2 SYGVNS. The length of the CDR3 is 10 residues. The V gene lost 10 bases and the J gene lost 5 bases, with 8 bases spanning the gap. CDR3 nucleotides: TGTGCCACCGAATTGGAGACCCAGTACTTC. Its translation: CATELETQYF. The whole variable domain, filled in from reference TRBV25-1 and TRBJ2-5, reads EADIYQTPRYLVIGTGKKITLECSQTMGHDKMYWYQQDPGMELHLIHYSYGVNSTEKGDLSSESTVSRIRTEHFPLTLESARPSHTSQYLCATELETQYFGPGTRLLVL.

J is TRBJ1-2 and V is TRBV4-1, with no clear D. Germline CDR1 reads MGHRA; CDR2 reads YSYEKL. CDR3 length: 14 amino acids. V lost 0 bases, J lost 7 bases, and 12 bases lay in between. The CDR3 bases are TGCGCCAGCAGCCAAGAAGCTGCCATAAGTGGCTACACCTTC. Translating gives CASSQEAAISGYTF.

The V and J genes are TRBV7-3 and TRBJ2-1; a weak D match, TRBD2 (6 bases). The V gene's germline CDR1 is SGHTA and CDR2 FQGTGA. CDR3 size: 13 residues. Trimming took off 4 bases at V and 8 bases at J, with 12 bases between the two ends. CDR3 DNA: TGTGCCAGCAGCTACGTTACGGGAGATGAGCAGTTCTTC. This gives the protein CASSYVTGDEQFF. Together with reference TRBV7-3 and TRBJ2-1, the CDR3 gives the full variable domain: GAGVSQTPSNKVTEKGKYVELRCDPISGHTALYWYRQSLGQGPEFLIYFQGTGAADDSGLPNDRFFAVRPEGSVSTLKIQRTERGDSAVYLCASSYVTGDEQFFGPGTRLTVL.

The rearrangement joins TRBV29-1 to TRBJ1-1; a possible D gene is TRBD1 (5 bases). Germline V gene data show CDR1 as SQVTM and CDR2 as ANQGSEA. The CDR3 extends over 13 amino acids. Trimming took off 7 bases at V and 1 base at J, with 13 bases between the two ends. The DNA for the CDR3 is TGCAGCGGTATAGGGGAATGGAACACTGAAGCTTTCTTT. It translates to CSGIGEWNTEAFF.

The chain couples TRBV7-2 to TRBJ2-3, with no clear D. Germline V gene sequence: CDR1 SGHTA, CDR2 FQGNSA. V lost 6 bases and J 6 bases, leaving 16 bases between the germline ends. This CDR3 comprises 14 residues. CDR3 sequence reads: CASRLTSYHDTQYF. The CDR3 nucleotides read TGTGCCAGCAGACTTACGTCGTACCATGATACGCAGTATTTT.

This chain uses TRBV29-1 with TRBJ1-4; 11 positions match TRBD1. V shed 6 bases, J shed 8 bases, and the junction held 5 bases outside the gene matches. The length of the CDR3 is 13 residues. The germline gives CDR1 SQVTM, CDR2 ANQGSEA. The CDR3 nucleotides read TGCAGCGTCGGACAGGGGGCCAGGGAAAAACTGTTTTTT. Its translation is CSVGQGAREKLFF.

This chain uses TRBV7-9 with TRBJ1-2; D is unclear. V lost 3 bases, J lost 6 bases, and 11 bases lay in between. Germline V lookup: CDR1 SEHNR, CDR2 FQNEAQ (reference sequence). This CDR3 has 13 residues. CDR3 in amino acids: CASSFEGVDGYTF. CDR3 nucleotide sequence: TGTGCCAGCAGCTTTGAGGGAGTGGATGGCTACACCTTC.

The chain is built from TRBV29-1 and TRBJ1-1; D is possibly TRBD1 (5 bases). Looked up from germline, CDR1 is SQVTM and CDR2 is ANQGSEA. The CDR3 consists of 11 residues. The CDR3 DNA reads TGCAGGGGGGACGGTGACACTGAAGCTTTCTTT. Its translation is CRGDGDTEAFF.

This clone was recorded a few times. This sequence joins TRBV28 and TRBJ2-7; D is unclear. Trimming cost V 6 bases and J 2 bases, with 8 bases left between them. Germline V CDR1 and CDR2: MDHEN, SYDVKM. This CDR3 comprises 12 residues. The CDR3 loop is CASRSYPYEQYF. The DNA for the CDR3 is TGTGCCAGCAGATCCTACCCCTACGAGCAGTACTTC. Based on the CDR3 plus reference TRBV28 and TRBJ2-7, the full variable domain is DVKVTQSSRYLVKRTGEKVFLECVQDMDHENMFWYRQDPGLGLRLIYFSYDVKMKEKGDIPEGYSVSREKKERFSLILESASTNQTSMYLCASRSYPYEQYFGPGTRLTVT.

CDR3 in amino acids: CATPPGRVGLASNQPQHF. The CDR3 coding sequence is TGTGCCACCCCCCCCGGTCGGGTCGGCTTGGCAAGCAATCAGCCCCAGCATTTT. The chain joins TRBV27 to TRBJ1-5; no clear D. Per the germline V gene, CDR1 is MNHEY and CDR2 is SMNVEV (reference sequence). The germline V and J ends were trimmed by 10 bases and 1 base, with 26 bases remaining between them. This CDR3 is built from 18 residues.

This clone occurred a few times. The chain couples TRBV5-1 to TRBJ2-7, with a tentative D call TRBD1 (5 bases). CDR1 and CDR2 (germline): SGHRS, YFSETQ. The V end was cut by 3 bases, the J end by 2 bases, with 6 bases between. The CDR3 totals 12 residues. DNA of the CDR3: TGCGCCAGCAGCTCAGGGACCTACGAGCAGTACTTC. It yields the protein CASSSGTYEQYF. Variable domain in full (rest from reference TRBV5-1 and TRBJ2-7): KAGVTQTPRYLIKTRGQQVTLSCSPISGHRSVSWYQQTPGQGLQFLFEYFSETQRNKGNFPGRFSGRQFSNSRSEMNVSTLELGDSALYLCASSSGTYEQYFGPGTRLTVT.